The 8 T cell receptor beta chains reported below all come from one sample, sequenced in a study of cytomegalovirus exposure and HLA in healthy donors. The PCR made use of 60 Vbeta and 13 Jbeta primers. Sequencing used immunoSEQ multiplex PCR; TCRdb keeps in-frame clones, though not all of them. The ten top clones account for roughly a sixth, within a sample of approximately 45,000 clones. The specimen was PBMCs. The origin of the receptors is a male donor in good health and CMV-seronegative.

The V and J genes are TRBV4-2 and TRBJ2-7; no reliable D call. Germline V gene sequence: CDR1 LGHNA, CDR2 YNFKEQ. The length of the CDR3 is 14 residues. The ends were cut back, 4 bases at V and 5 bases at J, with 15 bases in the middle. DNA of the CDR3: TGTGCCAGCAGCCTCCCGTGGCAGGTCCACGAGCAGTACTTC. It codes for CASSLPWQVHEQYF.

The rearrangement uses TRBV4-1 and TRBJ2-7; D call uncertain. Germline CDR1 MGHRA, CDR2 YSYEKL. V lost 5 bases to trimming and J lost 3 bases, with 14 bases between them. This CDR3 is 14 amino acids long. CDR3 amino acids: CASSSGIVSYEQYF. The CDR3 DNA follows: TGCGCCAGCAGCTCAGGAATCGTCAGCTACGAGCAGTACTTC.

The chain joins TRBV5-1 to TRBJ1-2; TRBD1 might be the D (6 bases). This CDR3 contains 15 residues. V was clipped by 4 bases and J by 2 bases, with 15 bases between them. CDR1 and CDR2 from the germline V gene are SGHRS and YFSETQ. CDR3 bases: TGCGCCAGCAGCCCGGACGGACAGAGAAACTATGGCTACACCTTC. This translates into CASSPDGQRNYGYTF.

The J gene is TRBJ2-5, the V gene TRBV6-1, with 11 bases aligning to TRBD1. This CDR3 is 18 amino acids long. Germline V gives CDR1 MNHNS, CDR2 SASEGT. The V gene end was trimmed by 2 bases and the J gene end by 6 bases; junction bases not matched to a gene: 14. The CDR3 spells CASSELGQGATLGQTQYF. CDR3 sequence (DNA): TGTGCCAGCAGTGAATTAGGACAGGGGGCAACGCTTGGGCAGACCCAGTACTTC.

V is TRBV18 and J is TRBJ1-3; 7 bases line up with TRBD1. V lost 3 bases and J lost 3; bases outside the gene matches: 5. CDR1 and CDR2 from the germline V gene are KGHSH and LQKENI. The CDR3 covers 15 residues. CDR3 nucleotide sequence: TGTGCCAGCTCACCTACAGGGGTCGATGGAAACACCATATATTTT. Residues: CASSPTGVDGNTIYF.

The chain recombines TRBV7-2 with TRBJ1-2; D perhaps matches TRBD1 (6 bases). Deletions cut 5 bases from V and 4 bases from J, with 11 bases between. CDR1 SGHTA and CDR2 FQGNSA come from the germline V gene. The CDR3 totals 13 residues. DNA of the CDR3: TGTGCCAGCAGCCCCCGGACAGCCTATGGCTACACCTTC. This codes for CASSPRTAYGYTF.

The rearrangement links TRBV4-3 to TRBJ2-3, with D tentatively TRBD2 (6 bases). This CDR3 has 15 amino acids. Trimming removed 0 bases at V and 4 bases at J, with 11 bases between. Germline V gene lookup returns CDR1 LGHNA and CDR2 YSLEER. For the CDR3, the DNA is TGCGCCAGCAGCCAAGAGGCGGGGTTCCCAGATACGCAGTATTTT. Its protein product is CASSQEAGFPDTQYF.

This chain connects TRBV7-3 to TRBJ2-1; perhaps TRBD1 as D (5 bases). The V gene lost 3 bases and the J gene lost 0 bases, with 9 bases spanning the gap. The germline CDR1 and CDR2 sequences are SGHTA and FQGTGA. This CDR3 spans 15 amino acids. CDR3: CASSFQGSSYNEQFF. DNA for the CDR3: TGTGCCAGCAGCTTCCAGGGAAGCTCCTACAATGAGCAGTTCTTC.